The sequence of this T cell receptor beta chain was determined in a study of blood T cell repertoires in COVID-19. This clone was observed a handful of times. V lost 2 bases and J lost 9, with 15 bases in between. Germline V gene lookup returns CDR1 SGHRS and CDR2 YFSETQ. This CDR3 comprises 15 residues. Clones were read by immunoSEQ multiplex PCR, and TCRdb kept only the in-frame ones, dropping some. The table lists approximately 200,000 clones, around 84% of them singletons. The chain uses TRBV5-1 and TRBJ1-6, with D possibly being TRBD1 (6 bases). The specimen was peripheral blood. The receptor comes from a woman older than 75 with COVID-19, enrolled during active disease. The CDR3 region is CASSLEQGRASPLHF. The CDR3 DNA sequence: TGCGCCAGCAGCTTAGAACAGGGTAGGGCTTCACCCCTCCACTTT.